The 5 T cell receptor beta chains given below trace back to one sample, sequenced in a study of CD8+CD57+ T cells in acquired aplastic anemia. Researchers used genomic DNA as the template to profile TCR beta VDJ and CDR3. Using its own MiXCR run on the reads, TCRdb lists one record per CDR3 protein. The sample lists a few hundred thousand distinct CDR3 sequences; approximately 60% were seen once. Material: sorted CD4+, CD8+, or CD8+CD57+ T cells (not recorded which) from PBMCs. These receptors were collected from a human donor in good health.

This rearrangement joins TRBV9 to TRBJ2-5; 10 positions match TRBD2. The CDR3 length is 14 residues. From germline, CDR1 is SGDLS and CDR2 YYNGEE. Trimming took 4 bases from V and 10 from J; bases not matched to a gene: 10. This CDR3 reads CASSQEGLAGDQYF. The DNA of the CDR3 is TGTGCCAGCAGCCAAGAAGGGCTAGCGGGGGACCAGTACTTC.

The chain carries TRBV25-1 and TRBJ2-3; TRBD2 agrees at 12 bases. The CDR3 extends over 17 amino acids. V lost 4 bases, J lost 3 bases, and 8 bases stayed unmatched. Germline lookup yields CDR1 MGHDK and CDR2 SYGVNS. This CDR3 reads CASSGKGLAGPTDTQYF. In nucleotides, the CDR3 is TGTGCCAGCAGTGGTAAGGGACTAGCGGGCCCAACAGATACGCAGTATTTT.

This sequence joins TRBV7-8 and TRBJ1-2; D is unclear. Germline V CDR1 and CDR2: SGHVS, FQNEAQ. V lost 6 bases and J 8 bases, leaving 13 bases between the germline ends. This CDR3 has 12 amino acids. The CDR3 nucleotides are TGTGCCAGCAGGAGGGCGGTAGGGGGCTACACCTTC. Amino acids: CASRRAVGGYTF.

The rearrangement uses TRBV14 and TRBJ2-7; 10 positions agree with TRBD1. Germline-derived CDR1 and CDR2 are SGHDN and FVKESK. The CDR3 sequence is 15 residues long. After removal of 4 bases from V and 6 bases from J, the junction contained 9 bases not matched to a gene. CDR3 nucleotides: TGTGCCAGCAGCCCCTACTCGGGACAGGGGAGCGAGCAGTACTTC. This sequence encodes CASSPYSGQGSEQYF.

This clonotype has a count of ten or more. This chain links TRBV29-1 with TRBJ1-1, with D hard to call. The germline V and J ends were trimmed by 4 bases and 8 bases, with 5 bases remaining between them. CDR1 and CDR2 from the germline V gene are SQVTM and ANQGSEA. The length of the CDR3 is 9 residues. The CDR3 sequence: CSVGWEAFF. In DNA, the CDR3 is TGCAGCGTTGGCTGGGAAGCTTTCTTT.